The 23 T cell receptor beta chains in this list originate from one sample, sequenced in a study of blood T cell repertoires in COVID-19 (dated by TCRdb to 2018 to 2021). Library preparation used the immunoSEQ multiplex PCR assay. TCRdb provides this immuneACCESS table in a form limited to in-frame rearrangements. Some clones are lacking; in checked studies, under half of them reflect an unresolved V gene, and why the rest are absent is not known. The sample has more than 75,000 clones on record, 88% of them singletons. The ten biggest clones cover around 8.1% of the sample. The sequenced sample was peripheral blood. All receptors come from a woman in her 70s with acute or convalescent COVID-19.

This clone was seen once. The J gene is TRBJ2-2, the V gene TRBV5-1; 13 bases fit TRBD2. J lost 6 bases, V lost 0 bases, and 5 bases had no gene match. The CDR3 sequence is 17 residues long. Germline-derived CDR1 and CDR2 are SGHRS and YFSETQ. In DNA, the CDR3 is TGCGCCAGCAGCTTGGCCCCGACTAGCGGGAGGTCCGGGGAGCTGTTTTTT. Translating gives CASSLAPTSGRSGELFF.

The V and J genes are TRBV28 and TRBJ1-5, with 7 bases lining up with TRBD1. The J segment lost 6 bases and the V segment lost 2 bases, leaving 7 bases of the junction unmatched. CDR1 and CDR2 (germline): MDHEN, SYDVKM. The CDR3 is made up of 15 amino acids. Written as DNA, the CDR3 is TGTGCCAGCAGTTTACCACCCAGGGGGGTTCAGCCCCAGCATTTT. Residues: CASSLPPRGVQPQHF.

As DNA, the CDR3 is TGTGCCAGCAGCTTTGGGACTACCACAGATACGCAGTATTTT. Translation: CASSFGTTTDTQYF. This chain joins TRBV5-6 and TRBJ2-3, with 7 bases fitting TRBD2. J gave up 2 bases and V 2 bases, and 2 bases lay outside the gene matches. Germline assignment: CDR1 SGHDT and CDR2 YYEEEE. The CDR3 covers 14 residues.

V usage is TRBV30 and J usage is TRBJ1-6, with 9 bases matching TRBD1. The CDR3 contains 19 residues. Unmatched junction bases numbered 13, after V lost 0 bases and J lost 4 bases. Germline V gene lookup returns CDR1 GTSNPN and CDR2 SVGIG (reference sequence). The CDR3 sequence is CAWSVPGVRDREYNSPLHF. The CDR3 DNA is TGTGCCTGGAGTGTACCGGGAGTCCGGGACAGGGAGTATAATTCACCCCTCCACTTT.

J is TRBJ2-2 and V is TRBV5-5; no firm D call. Trimming cost V 0 bases and J 0 bases, with 6 bases left between them. The CDR3 has 15 residues. Germline CDR1 is SGHKS and CDR2 is YYEKEE (reference sequence). The CDR3 DNA is TGTGCCAGCAGCTTGGACGGAGCGAACACCGGGGAGCTGTTTTTT. It specifies CASSLDGANTGELFF.

This chain links TRBV19 with TRBJ1-1; D uncertain. This CDR3 contains 12 residues. Germline assignment: CDR1 LNHDA and CDR2 SQIVND (reference sequence). V was clipped by 3 bases and J by 2 bases, with 4 bases between them. The CDR3 sequence: CASSIYNTEAFF. The CDR3 DNA reads TGTGCCAGTAGTATCTATAACACTGAAGCTTTCTTT.

This clone appeared a single time. V and J are TRBV11-2 and TRBJ2-3, with 7 bases lining up with TRBD1. The J segment lost 8 bases and the V segment lost 2 bases, leaving 10 bases of the junction unmatched. The CDR3 consists of 15 residues. CDR1 is SGHAT, CDR2 FQNNGV, per germline. CDR3: CASSLTQGQAVTQYF. CDR3 in DNA: TGTGCCAGCAGCTTAACCCAAGGACAGGCCGTTACGCAGTATTTT. Variable domain in full (rest from reference TRBV11-2 and TRBJ2-3): EAGVAQSPRYKIIEKRQSVAFWCNPISGHATLYWYQQILGQGPKLLIQFQNNGVVDDSQLPKDRFSAERLKGVDSTLKIQPAKLEDSAVYLCASSLTQGQAVTQYFGPGTRLTVL.

This chain joins TRBV6-4 and TRBJ1-2; weak D call: TRBD1 (5 bases). Germline V CDR1 and CDR2: MRHNA, SNTAGT. V shed 2 bases and J shed 0 bases, with 10 bases lying between them. The CDR3 runs to 15 residues. The CDR3 loop reads CASSDPDRANYGYTF. The CDR3 DNA reads as TGTGCCAGCAGTGACCCCGACAGAGCTAACTATGGCTACACCTTC.

The J gene is TRBJ2-1, the V gene TRBV24-1; the D gene is possibly TRBD1 (6 bases). V was clipped by 6 bases and J by 9 bases, with 17 bases between them. The length of the CDR3 is 14 residues. Per germline, CDR1 KGHDR and CDR2 SFDVKD. The CDR3 coding sequence is TGTGCCACCAGTATCAAATCCGGGACAAGTGAGCAGTTCTTC. Encoded protein: CATSIKSGTSEQFF.

In this sample, this clone turned up once. V gene TRBV5-1 combines with J gene TRBJ1-1; weak D call: TRBD1 (6 bases). The CDR3 is made up of 14 amino acids. The germline V and J ends were trimmed by 4 bases and 1 base, with 11 bases remaining between them. In germline, CDR1 is SGHRS, CDR2 YFSETQ. The DNA for the CDR3 is TGCGCCAGCAGCACCGGACAGAGGAACACTGAAGCTTTCTTT. This sequence encodes CASSTGQRNTEAFF.

V and J are TRBV11-3 and TRBJ2-1; D might be TRBD2 (5 bases). CDR3 length equals 15 residues. The germline gives CDR1 SGHNT, CDR2 YENEEA. Trimming took 1 base from V and 0 from J, leaving 7 bases between them. The CDR3 here is CASSLGGSSYNEQFF. CDR3 DNA sequence: TGTGCCAGCAGCTTAGGTGGGAGCTCCTACAATGAGCAGTTCTTC.

This chain uses TRBV7-2 with TRBJ2-1, with 10 bases fitting TRBD2. Per germline, CDR1 SGHTA and CDR2 FQGNSA. V gave up 3 bases and J gave up 5 bases; unmatched junction bases: 4. The CDR3 contains 15 residues. CDR3 nucleotides: TGTGCCAGCAGCTTTTTTCTAGCGGGAGACAATGAGCAGTTCTTC. Its translation: CASSFFLAGDNEQFF. Supplemented by reference TRBV7-2 and TRBJ2-1, the full variable domain reads GAGVSQSPSNKVTEKGKDVELRCDPISGHTALYWYRQSLGQGLEFLIYFQGNSAPDKSGLPSDRFSAERTGGSVSTLTIQRTQQEDSAVYLCASSFFLAGDNEQFFGPGTRLTVL.

J is TRBJ2-5 and V is TRBV5-1; TRBD1 might be the D (6 bases). The CDR3 runs to 15 residues. The germline V gene has CDR1 SGHRS and CDR2 YFSETQ. The germline V and J ends were trimmed by 4 bases and 0 bases, with 13 bases remaining between them. CDR3 coding DNA: TGCGCCAGCAGCCCGCGACAGGCGTACCAAGAGACCCAGTACTTC. This encodes CASSPRQAYQETQYF.

This clone has a single count. J is TRBJ1-2 and V is TRBV6-5, with TRBD1 matching over 10 bases. Looked up from germline, CDR1 is MNHEY and CDR2 is SVGAGI. V gave up 5 bases and J gave up 5 bases; unmatched junction bases: 8. This CDR3 comprises 15 residues. The DNA of the CDR3 is TGTGCCAGCAGTAAGGGACAGGGGATTAGGTATGGCTACACCTTC. It yields the protein CASSKGQGIRYGYTF.

This chain links TRBV6-5 with TRBJ1-2, with D unresolved. The CDR3 runs to 13 residues. With 0 bases removed from V and 7 bases from J, the gap between germline ends came to 9 bases. In germline, CDR1 is MNHEY, CDR2 SVGAGI. As DNA, the CDR3 is TGTGCCAGCAGTTACTCGAAAGCTGGTGGCTACACCTTC. Its protein product is CASSYSKAGGYTF.

This clone was counted only a few times. The chain links TRBV11-2 to TRBJ2-1, with 7 bases matching TRBD1. Looked up from germline, CDR1 is SGHAT and CDR2 is FQNNGV. With 7 bases clipped from V and 8 bases from J, the junction kept 2 bases outside the gene matches. This CDR3 is built from 11 residues. The CDR3 coding sequence is TGTGCCAGCAAGGGGGCCCATGAGCAGTTCTTC. Residues: CASKGAHEQFF. Full variable domain (outside the CDR3, taken from reference TRBV11-2 and TRBJ2-1): EAGVAQSPRYKIIEKRQSVAFWCNPISGHATLYWYQQILGQGPKLLIQFQNNGVVDDSQLPKDRFSAERLKGVDSTLKIQPAKLEDSAVYLCASKGAHEQFFGPGTRLTVL.

This clone was found a few times. This chain uses TRBV19 with TRBJ2-1; 12 nucleotides align to TRBD2. V lost 1 base and J lost 0; bases outside the gene matches: 13. In germline, CDR1 is LNHDA, CDR2 SQIVND (reference sequence). CDR3 length: 21 amino acids. This CDR3 is CASSIGLLAGGPDGSYNEQFF. The CDR3 bases are TGTGCCAGTAGTATAGGTCTACTAGCGGGAGGTCCTGATGGCTCCTACAATGAGCAGTTCTTC. Filled out from reference TRBV19 and TRBJ2-1, the complete variable domain reads DGGITQSPKYLFRKEGQNVTLSCEQNLNHDAMYWYRQDPGQGLRLIYYSQIVNDFQKGDIAEGYSVSREKKESFPLTVTSAQKNPTAFYLCASSIGLLAGGPDGSYNEQFFGPGTRLTVL.

The chain couples TRBV7-9 to TRBJ1-2, with D perhaps TRBD1 (5 bases). With 5 bases removed from V and 6 bases from J, the gap between germline ends came to 13 bases. Per germline, CDR1 SEHNR and CDR2 FQNEAQ (reference sequence). The CDR3 length is 13 residues. CDR3 sequence: CASSRWGANGYTF. CDR3 DNA sequence: TGTGCCAGCAGCCGGTGGGGCGCGAATGGCTACACCTTC.

The V and J genes are TRBV20-1 and TRBJ2-7; 7 nucleotides line up with TRBD1. CDR1 is DFQATT, CDR2 SNEGSKA, per germline (reference sequence). The CDR3 consists of 14 residues. J gave up 5 bases and V 6 bases, and 13 bases lay outside the gene matches. The DNA of the CDR3 is TGCAGTGCCAGTCGTGAGGGGGCTCTGGACGAGCAGTACTTC. This sequence encodes CSASREGALDEQYF.

The CDR3 here is CASSLGPVNQPQHF. The CDR3 DNA reads TGTGCCAGCAGCTTAGGGCCCGTTAATCAGCCCCAGCATTTT. The rearrangement links TRBV7-2 to TRBJ1-5, with no clear D. The CDR3 covers 14 residues. The V end lost 1 base, the J end lost 4 bases, and 8 bases lay between the germline ends. CDR1 and CDR2 from the germline V gene are SGHTA and FQGNSA.

The genes are TRBV5-6 and TRBJ2-5; perhaps TRBD2 as D (6 bases). V lost 4 bases and J 4 bases, leaving 17 bases between the germline ends. The CDR3 is 15 amino acids. The germline V gene has CDR1 SGHDT and CDR2 YYEEEE. CDR3 nucleotides: TGTGCCAGCAGCCCGGGCCCGGGGGTCGGAGAGACCCAGTACTTC. Amino acid sequence: CASSPGPGVGETQYF.

In its sample, this clone was seen once. CDR3: CASSLWGTGEQFF. CDR3 DNA sequence: TGTGCCAGCAGTTTATGGGGGACAGGGGAGCAGTTCTTC. The J gene is TRBJ2-1, the V gene TRBV28, with 9 bases that match TRBD1. V lost 0 bases to trimming and J lost 10 bases; unmatched junction nucleotides: 1. Germline V lookup: CDR1 MDHEN, CDR2 SYDVKM. The CDR3 has 13 residues.

V usage is TRBV27 and J usage is TRBJ2-5; the match to TRBD2 covers 13 bases. This CDR3 contains 15 residues. Germline lookup yields CDR1 MNHEY and CDR2 SMNVEV (reference sequence). Trimming cost V 0 bases and J 11 bases; bases outside gene matches: 6. The CDR3 loop reads CASSLSGTSGVPQYF. The CDR3 DNA reads as TGTGCCAGCAGTTTATCGGGGACTAGCGGGGTCCCACAGTACTTC.